Described below is a single TCR beta chain sequence and its context. What it binds is not known. The V gene's germline CDR1 is SEHNR and CDR2 FQNEAQ (reference sequence). The length of the CDR3 is 14 residues. This entry belongs to a study of CXCR3-negative and CXCR3-positive naive CD8 T cells. On the study more broadly: The study obtained around 150 million TRB reads, about 1.5 +/- 0.3 million per library.

Regarding the study as a whole: The level of CXCR3 expression partially decreased after cryopreservation; the majority of assays used fresh PBMCs. Similar TRBV-TRBJ gene usage was seen in naive CXCR3-negative and CXCR3-positive cells, but not in memory cells. In both naive subsets diversity was comparably high, whereas memory CD8+ cells showed much lower diversity.

The TRB libraries of cDNA were built by UMI-labeled 5' RACE. Reprocessing the 5' RACE reads, TCRdb reports a single entry for every CDR3 protein and omits DNA. This repertoire includes approximately 52,000 distinct CDR3 sequences. The sample taken for sequencing was memory CD8+ T cells from blood. This rearrangement joins TRBV7-9 to TRBJ2-7; checking the TCRdb D call of TRBD1 is not possible without DNA. The sequence came from a human donor in good health. Some clones in this sample may be carry-over from other donors' samples. The CDR3 region is CASSPPGGSGEQYF.